The clone carrying this T cell receptor (beta chain) appeared a few times. The data were obtained in a study of T-cell memory formation after mild COVID-19. The CDR3 loop spans 16 amino acids. Trimming left V 5 bases short and J 1 base short, with 15 bases between. Germline CDR1 SGHVS, CDR2 FNYEAQ. TCRdb reanalysed the 5' RACE reads using MiXCR and keeps one entry per CDR3 protein. The sample has tens of thousands of distinct CDR3 sequences; around 13% are singletons. The TCR comes from an adult woman who had mild COVID-19 (a few samples of this study predate the infection). Cell type and time point are not known. Material for sequencing was PBMCs or a T cell subset sorted from them (not recorded which). The chain employs TRBV7-6 and TRBJ2-1; D is ambiguous. The CDR3 nucleotides are TGTGCCAGCAGCCCCCGTGTTGGCGGTTCCTACAATGAGCAGTTCTTC. Translated: CASSPRVGGSYNEQFF. The full variable domain, its missing parts supplied by reference TRBV7-6 and TRBJ2-1, is GAGVSQSPRYKVTKRGQDVALRCDPISGHVSLYWYRQALGQGPEFLTYFNYEAQQDKSGLPNDRFSAERPEGSISTLTIQRTEQRDSAMYRCASSPRVGGSYNEQFFGPGTRLTVL.